The clone carrying this T cell receptor (beta chain) was counted between two and nine times. Its target is unknown. This entry is derived from a study of blood T cells in healthy people across ages. The overall study: The capture of about one barcoded beta molecule per two T cells was achieved by template switching. Study-wide results and caveats: Older age went with lower TCR beta diversity per million T cells, in a roughly linear way.

Then a second PCR, running roughly 7 to 11 cycles, was carried out with a sample-barcoded 5' primer and a J-beta primer mix. Each cDNA molecule was tagged by a template-switch adaptor that had 12 random nucleotides. Via MiXCR, TCRdb re-called the 5' RACE reads, giving one row per CDR3 protein. The sample contains 1.5 million or so distinct CDR3 sequences, 40% to 50% of which appear only once. Trimming pared 1 base from V and 3 bases from J, leaving 6 bases between. CDR1 and CDR2 from the germline V gene are MGHRA and YSYEKL. The CDR3 runs 13 residues. The total RNA that was extracted per sample amounted to at least 5.5 micrograms.

Sequencing was done on a sample of blood. The V and J genes are TRBV4-1 and TRBJ1-2; perhaps TRBD1 as D (5 bases). This TCR was sampled from a young woman in good health. The CDR3 reads CASSQGTHYGYTF. CDR3 DNA sequence: TGCGCCAGCAGCCAAGGGACACACTATGGCTACACCTTC.